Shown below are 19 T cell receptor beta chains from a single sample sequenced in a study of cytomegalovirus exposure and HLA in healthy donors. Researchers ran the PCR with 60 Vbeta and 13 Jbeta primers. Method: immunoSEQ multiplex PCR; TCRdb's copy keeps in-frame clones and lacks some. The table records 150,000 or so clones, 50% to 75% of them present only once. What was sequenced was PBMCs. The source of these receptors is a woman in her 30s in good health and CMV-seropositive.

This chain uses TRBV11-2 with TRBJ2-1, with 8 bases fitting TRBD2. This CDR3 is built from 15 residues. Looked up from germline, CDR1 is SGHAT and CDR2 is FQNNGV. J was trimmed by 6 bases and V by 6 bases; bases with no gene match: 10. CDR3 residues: CASSPGVAGINEQFF. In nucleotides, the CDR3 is TGTGCCAGCAGTCCCGGGGTAGCGGGGATCAATGAGCAGTTCTTC.

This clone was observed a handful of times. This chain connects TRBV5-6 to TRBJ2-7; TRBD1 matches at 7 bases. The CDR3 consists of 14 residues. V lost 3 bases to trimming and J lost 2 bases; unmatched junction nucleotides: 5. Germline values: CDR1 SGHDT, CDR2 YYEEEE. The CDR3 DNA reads TGTGCCAGCAGCTCCTTCGACAGGGCCTACGAGCAGTACTTC. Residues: CASSSFDRAYEQYF.

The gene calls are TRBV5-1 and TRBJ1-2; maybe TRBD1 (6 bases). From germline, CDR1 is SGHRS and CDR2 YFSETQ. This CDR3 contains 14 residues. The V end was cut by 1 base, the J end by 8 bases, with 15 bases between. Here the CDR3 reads CASSLPTGLEGYTF. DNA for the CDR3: TGCGCCAGCAGCTTGCCCACAGGGTTGGAGGGCTACACCTTC.

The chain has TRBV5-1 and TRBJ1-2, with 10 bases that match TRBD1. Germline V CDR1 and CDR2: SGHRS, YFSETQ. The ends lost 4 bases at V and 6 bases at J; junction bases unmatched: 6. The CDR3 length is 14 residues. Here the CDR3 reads CASSPDRGRNGYTF. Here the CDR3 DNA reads TGCGCCAGCAGCCCTGACAGGGGGCGTAATGGCTACACCTTC.

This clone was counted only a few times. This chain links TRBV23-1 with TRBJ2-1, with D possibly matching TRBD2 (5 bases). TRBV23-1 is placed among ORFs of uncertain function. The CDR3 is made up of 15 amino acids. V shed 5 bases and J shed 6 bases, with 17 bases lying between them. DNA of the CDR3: TGCGCCAGCAGTGAGCACCCAGACTATATCAATGAGCAGTTCTTC. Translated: CASSEHPDYINEQFF.

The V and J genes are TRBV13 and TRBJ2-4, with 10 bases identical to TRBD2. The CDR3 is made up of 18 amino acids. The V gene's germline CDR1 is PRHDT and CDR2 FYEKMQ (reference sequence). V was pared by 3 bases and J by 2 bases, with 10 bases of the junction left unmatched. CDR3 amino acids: CASSFGLAVFQTKNIQYF. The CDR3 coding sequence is TGTGCCAGCAGCTTCGGACTAGCGGTATTTCAAACCAAAAACATTCAGTACTTC.

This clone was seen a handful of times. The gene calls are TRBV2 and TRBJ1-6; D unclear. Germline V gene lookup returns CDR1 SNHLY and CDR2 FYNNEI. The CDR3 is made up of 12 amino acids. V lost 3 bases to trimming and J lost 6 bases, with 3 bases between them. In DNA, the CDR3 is TGTGCCAGCAGTGATCGTAATTCACCCCTCCACTTT. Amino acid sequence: CASSDRNSPLHF. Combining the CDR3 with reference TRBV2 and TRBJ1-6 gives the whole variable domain EPEVTQTPSHQVTQMGQEVILRCVPISNHLYFYWYRQILGQKVEFLVSFYNNEISEKSEIFDDQFSVERPDGSNFTLKIRSTKLEDSAMYFCASSDRNSPLHFGNGTRLTVT.

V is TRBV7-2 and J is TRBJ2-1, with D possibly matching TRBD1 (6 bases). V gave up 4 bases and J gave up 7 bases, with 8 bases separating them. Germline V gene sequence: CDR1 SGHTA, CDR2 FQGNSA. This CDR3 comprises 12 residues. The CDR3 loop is CASSYGQNEQFF. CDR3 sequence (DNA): TGTGCCAGCAGCTACGGACAGAATGAGCAGTTCTTC.

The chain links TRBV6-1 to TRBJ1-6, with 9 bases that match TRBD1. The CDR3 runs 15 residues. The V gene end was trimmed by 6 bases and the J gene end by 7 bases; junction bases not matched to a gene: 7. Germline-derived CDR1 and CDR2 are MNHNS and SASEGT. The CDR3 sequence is CASRTAGQGNSPLHF. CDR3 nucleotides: TGTGCCAGCAGGACGGCGGGACAGGGAAATTCACCCCTCCACTTT.

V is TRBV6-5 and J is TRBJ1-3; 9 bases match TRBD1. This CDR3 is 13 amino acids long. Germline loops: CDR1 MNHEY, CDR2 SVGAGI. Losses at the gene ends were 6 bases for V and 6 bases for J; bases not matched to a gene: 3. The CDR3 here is CASRGTGSNTIYF. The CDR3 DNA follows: TGTGCCAGCAGAGGGACAGGGTCAAACACCATATATTTT.

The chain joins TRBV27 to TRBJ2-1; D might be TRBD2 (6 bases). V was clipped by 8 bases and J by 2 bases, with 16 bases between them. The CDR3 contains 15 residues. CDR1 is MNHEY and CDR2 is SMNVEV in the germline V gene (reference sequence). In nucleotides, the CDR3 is TGTGCCAGCCGACCCCGGGGGATGACCTACAATGAGCAGTTCTTC. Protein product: CASRPRGMTYNEQFF.

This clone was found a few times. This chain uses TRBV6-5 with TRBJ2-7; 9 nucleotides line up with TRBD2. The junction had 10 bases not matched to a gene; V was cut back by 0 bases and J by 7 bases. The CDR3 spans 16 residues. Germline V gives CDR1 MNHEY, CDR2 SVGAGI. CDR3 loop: CASSYSDAGGPEEQYF. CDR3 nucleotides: TGTGCCAGCAGTTACTCGGACGCGGGAGGGCCAGAGGAGCAGTACTTC.

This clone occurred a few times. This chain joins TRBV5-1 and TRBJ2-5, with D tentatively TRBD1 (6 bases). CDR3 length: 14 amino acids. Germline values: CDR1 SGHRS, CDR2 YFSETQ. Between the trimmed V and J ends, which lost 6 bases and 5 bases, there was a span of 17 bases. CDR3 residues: CASMKGGTGETQYF. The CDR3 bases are TGCGCCAGCATGAAAGGGGGAACGGGGGAGACCCAGTACTTC.

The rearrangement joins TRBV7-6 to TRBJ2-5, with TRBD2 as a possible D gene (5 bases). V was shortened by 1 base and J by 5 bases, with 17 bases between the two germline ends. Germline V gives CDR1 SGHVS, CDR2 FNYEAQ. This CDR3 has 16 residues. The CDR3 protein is CASSLGLRELGETQYF. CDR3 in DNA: TGTGCCAGCAGCTTAGGACTAAGGGAGTTGGGGGAGACCCAGTACTTC.

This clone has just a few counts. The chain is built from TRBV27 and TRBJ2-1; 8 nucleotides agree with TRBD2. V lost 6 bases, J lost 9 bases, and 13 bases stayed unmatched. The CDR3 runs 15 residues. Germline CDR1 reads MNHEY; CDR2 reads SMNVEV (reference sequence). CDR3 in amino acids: CASSPRGGRTGEQFF. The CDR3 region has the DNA TGTGCCAGCAGCCCCCGGGGCGGGAGGACGGGTGAGCAGTTCTTC.

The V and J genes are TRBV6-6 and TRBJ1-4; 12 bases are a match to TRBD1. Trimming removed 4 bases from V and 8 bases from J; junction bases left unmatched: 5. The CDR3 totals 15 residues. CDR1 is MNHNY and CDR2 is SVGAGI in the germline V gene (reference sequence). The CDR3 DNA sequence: TGTGCCAGCAGTTTGGGACAGGGGGCGGAGGAAAAACTGTTTTTT. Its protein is CASSLGQGAEEKLFF.

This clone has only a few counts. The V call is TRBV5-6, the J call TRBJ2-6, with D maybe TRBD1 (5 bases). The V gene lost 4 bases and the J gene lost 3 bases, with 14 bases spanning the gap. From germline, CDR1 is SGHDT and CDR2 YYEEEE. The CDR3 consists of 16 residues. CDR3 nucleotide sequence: TGTGCCAGCAGCGCATCTCCCCAGGGTGGGGCCAACGTCCTGACTTTC. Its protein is CASSASPQGGANVLTF. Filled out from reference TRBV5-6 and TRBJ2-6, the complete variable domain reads DAGVTQSPTHLIKTRGQQVTLRCSPKSGHDTVSWYQQALGQGPQFIFQYYEEEERQRGNFPDRFSGHQFPNYSSELNVNALLLGDSALYLCASSASPQGGANVLTFGAGSRLTVL.

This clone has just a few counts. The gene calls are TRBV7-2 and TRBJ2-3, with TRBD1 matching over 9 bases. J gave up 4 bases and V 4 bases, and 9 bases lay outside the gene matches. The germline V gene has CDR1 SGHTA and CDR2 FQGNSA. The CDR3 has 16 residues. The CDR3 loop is CASSSQGTGWPDTQYF. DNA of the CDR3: TGTGCCAGCAGCTCGCAAGGGACAGGGTGGCCAGATACGCAGTATTTT. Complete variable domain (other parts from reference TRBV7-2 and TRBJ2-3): GAGVSQSPSNKVTEKGKDVELRCDPISGHTALYWYRQSLGQGLEFLIYFQGNSAPDKSGLPSDRFSAERTGGSVSTLTIQRTQQEDSAVYLCASSSQGTGWPDTQYFGPGTRLTVL.

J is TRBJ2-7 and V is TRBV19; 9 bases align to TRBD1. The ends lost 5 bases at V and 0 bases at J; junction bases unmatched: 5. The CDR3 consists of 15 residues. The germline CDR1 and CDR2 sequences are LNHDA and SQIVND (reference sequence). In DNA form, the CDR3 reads TGTGCCAGTAGTGCCTGGACAGGGGCCTCCTACGAGCAGTACTTC. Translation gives CASSAWTGASYEQYF.